This T cell receptor beta chain was sequenced during a study of cytomegalovirus exposure and HLA in healthy donors. Trimming took 8 bases from V and 3 from J; bases not matched to a gene: 7. CDR3 length: 14 residues. Germline loops: CDR1 SNHLY, CDR2 FYNNEI. The PCR had 60 Vbeta and 13 Jbeta primers. The assay was immunoSEQ multiplex PCR, and TCRdb's table has in-frame clones only and misses some. The top ten clones hold approximately 9.9% of a sample with tens of thousands of clones, more than 70% of them seen once. The sample was PBMCs. The receptor comes from a man aged 40-49 years in good health and CMV-seronegative. V is TRBV2 and J is TRBJ1-5, with 7 positions matching TRBD1. CDR3 DNA sequence: TGTGCCAGCGCACAGGGGTCGGACAATCAGCCCCAGCATTTT. Translating gives CASAQGSDNQPQHF. Variable domain in full (rest from reference TRBV2 and TRBJ1-5): EPEVTQTPSHQVTQMGQEVILRCVPISNHLYFYWYRQILGQKVEFLVSFYNNEISEKSEIFDDQFSVERPDGSNFTLKIRSTKLEDSAMYFCASAQGSDNQPQHFGDGTRLSIL.